This TCR beta chain was retrieved from a study of memory CD4+ T cells and cytomegalovirus serostatus. The sort gate was single viable CD3+CD4+CD8-CD45RO+ cells for memory CD4+ T cells. Total CD4+ T cells were enriched by CD4 positive selection. This CDR3 contains 16 residues. Germline loops: CDR1 SGHRS, CDR2 YFSETQ. V lost 2 bases, J lost 4 bases, and 15 bases lay in between. Assay used: immunoSEQ multiplex PCR; TCRdb lists only in-frame clones, some missing. Among 85,000 to 100,000 clones listed, about 80% were seen once. This rearrangement joins TRBV5-1 to TRBJ2-2, with D tentatively TRBD1 (5 bases). Sequenced sample: memory CD4+ T cells from blood. The TCR sequence derives from an adult in good health and CMV-seropositive. The CDR3 bases are TGCGCCAGCAGCTTAGGAGTCAGGGCCTCCACCGGGGAGCTGTTTTTT. Its protein is CASSLGVRASTGELFF.